A single sample gave rise to the 20 T cell receptor beta chains below, sequenced in a study of blood T cell repertoires in COVID-19. Repertoires were generated with immunoSEQ multiplex PCR, while TCRdb's copy carries only in-frame clones and drops some. The sample lists tens of thousands of clones, approximately 89% occurring once. The sample taken for sequencing was peripheral blood. These receptors were collected from a woman older than 75 with acute or convalescent COVID-19.

This clone was detected only once. The chain links TRBV20-1 to TRBJ1-6; the match to TRBD1 covers 7 bases. The CDR3 is made up of 14 amino acids. The V gene end was trimmed by 3 bases and the J gene end by 6 bases; junction bases not matched to a gene: 5. Germline loops: CDR1 DFQATT, CDR2 SNEGSKA (reference sequence). This chain's CDR3 is CSASPTGPNSPLHF. CDR3 bases: TGCAGTGCTAGTCCGACAGGGCCTAATTCACCCCTCCACTTT.

The V and J genes are TRBV5-1 and TRBJ2-2, with 7 bases identical to TRBD2. In germline, CDR1 is SGHRS, CDR2 YFSETQ. The CDR3 is made up of 17 amino acids. The V and J ends lost 2 bases and 4 bases, in that order; junction bases with no gene match: 11. The chain's CDR3 is CASSFNGEGWSTGELFF. The CDR3, as DNA: TGCGCCAGCAGCTTCAACGGGGAGGGGTGGAGCACCGGGGAGCTGTTTTTT. Variable domain in full (rest from reference TRBV5-1 and TRBJ2-2): KAGVTQTPRYLIKTRGQQVTLSCSPISGHRSVSWYQQTPGQGLQFLFEYFSETQRNKGNFPGRFSGRQFSNSRSEMNVSTLELGDSALYLCASSFNGEGWSTGELFFGEGSRLTVL.

The chain is built from TRBV6-1 and TRBJ1-5, with a weak D call TRBD1 (6 bases). Trimming shortened V by 3 bases and J by 6 bases, and 12 bases separated the two germline ends. The CDR3 has 14 amino acids. Germline lookup yields CDR1 MNHNS and CDR2 SASEGT. CDR3 protein: CASSDAGASQPQHF. The CDR3 nucleotides are TGTGCCAGCAGTGATGCGGGGGCCAGTCAGCCCCAGCATTTT.

This rearrangement joins TRBV12-2 to TRBJ2-2; the table names TRBD2, a call not compared with the DNA. TRBV12-2 is classified as a pseudogene. The CDR3 spans 18 residues. CDR3 coding DNA: TGTGCAAGTCGCTTAGTAGGGCGGGGCCTCCTGCGCACCGGGGAGCTGTTTTTT. Residues: CASRLVGRGLLRTGELFF.

The genes are TRBV7-9 and TRBJ2-5; 14 positions match TRBD2. The CDR3 has 22 amino acids. Germline V lookup: CDR1 SEHNR, CDR2 FQNEAQ (reference sequence). The V gene end was trimmed by 5 bases and the J gene end by 1 base; junction bases not matched to a gene: 21. CDR3 amino acids: CASSTPRTRGTSGGRPQETQYF. CDR3 DNA: TGTGCCAGCAGCACACCTAGGACACGAGGGACTAGCGGGGGCCGCCCCCAAGAGACCCAGTACTTC.

This clone was recorded only once. This chain connects TRBV19 to TRBJ2-7; 8 bases line up with TRBD1. Germline loops: CDR1 LNHDA, CDR2 SQIVND (reference sequence). The CDR3 runs to 15 residues. V was clipped by 6 bases and J by 0 bases; unmatched bases: 7. The CDR3 loop is CASSLTGGASYEQYV. The CDR3 bases are TGTGCCAGTAGCCTAACAGGGGGAGCCTCCTACGAGCAGTACGTC.

The rearrangement joins TRBV11-3 to TRBJ1-1; the D is unclear. V was pared by 6 bases and J by 1 base, with 9 bases between. CDR3 length equals 13 residues. Looked up from germline, CDR1 is SGHNT and CDR2 is YENEEA. Written as DNA, the CDR3 is TGTGCCAGCAGTCGTACAGCGAACACTGAAGCTTTCTTT. It yields the protein CASSRTANTEAFF.

The CDR3 DNA is TGTGCCAGCAGCTTCGCTAGCGGGGGCGCAGAGCAGTTCTTC. This sequence encodes CASSFASGGAEQFF. This sequence joins TRBV5-4 and TRBJ2-1; 10 nucleotides agree with TRBD2. After removal of 2 bases from V and 10 bases from J, the junction contained 6 bases not matched to a gene. CDR3 length: 14 amino acids. The V gene's germline CDR1 is SGHNT and CDR2 YYREEE (reference sequence). Together with reference TRBV5-4 and TRBJ2-1, the CDR3 gives the full variable domain: ETGVTQSPTHLIKTRGQQVTLRCSSQSGHNTVSWYQQALGQGPQFIFQYYREEENGRGNFPPRFSGLQFPNYSSELNVNALELDDSALYLCASSFASGGAEQFFGPGTRLTVL.

This chain connects TRBV5-1 to TRBJ1-2, with TRBD1 matching 10 bases. The CDR3 totals 14 residues. V lost 2 bases to trimming and J lost 6 bases; unmatched junction nucleotides: 4. Germline V gives CDR1 SGHRS, CDR2 YFSETQ. CDR3 in amino acids: CASSFDRGRDGYTF. CDR3 DNA: TGCGCCAGCAGCTTTGACAGGGGGCGGGATGGCTACACCTTC. Full variable domain (remainder filled in from reference TRBV5-1 and TRBJ1-2): KAGVTQTPRYLIKTRGQQVTLSCSPISGHRSVSWYQQTPGQGLQFLFEYFSETQRNKGNFPGRFSGRQFSNSRSEMNVSTLELGDSALYLCASSFDRGRDGYTFGSGTRLTVV.

This rearrangement joins TRBV28 to TRBJ2-1; 9 bases line up with TRBD2. Germline loops: CDR1 MDHEN, CDR2 SYDVKM. The CDR3 sequence is 15 residues long. V gave up 7 bases and J gave up 9 bases; unmatched junction bases: 13. The CDR3 region has the DNA TGTGCCAGCATTGCGGGGGGGCTTGGGTCCGGTGAGCAGTTCTTC. Translated, it gives CASIAGGLGSGEQFF.

CDR3 in DNA: TGTGCCAGTGGAGACAGGGGGCGGGATGAAAAACTGTTTTTT. This sequence encodes CASGDRGRDEKLFF. The chain has TRBV19 and TRBJ1-4; 10 bases map to TRBD1. The V gene's germline CDR1 is LNHDA and CDR2 SQIVND (reference sequence). The CDR3 is made up of 14 amino acids. The J segment lost 6 bases and the V segment lost 8 bases, leaving 6 bases of the junction unmatched.

This rearrangement joins TRBV2 to TRBJ2-2; TRBD2 aligns across 11 bases. V lost 6 bases, J lost 7 bases, and 4 bases stayed unmatched. Germline values: CDR1 SNHLY, CDR2 FYNNEI. The CDR3 length is 14 residues. CDR3 protein: CASRAGTSGGELFF. The CDR3 nucleotides read TGTGCCAGCAGGGCCGGGACTAGCGGCGGGGAGCTGTTTTTT.

The chain combines TRBV6-6 with TRBJ2-3, with TRBD2 matching 13 bases. The CDR3 consists of 16 residues. CDR1 and CDR2 (germline): MNHNY, SVGAGI (reference sequence). Trimming took 5 bases from V and 2 from J; bases not matched to a gene: 4. The CDR3 here is CASSPTSGGATDTQYF. CDR3 coding DNA: TGTGCCAGCAGTCCCACTAGCGGGGGGGCCACAGATACGCAGTATTTT.

The genes are TRBV29-1 and TRBJ2-1, with D perhaps matching TRBD2 (5 bases). The CDR3 spans 13 residues. Germline V gene lookup returns CDR1 SQVTM and CDR2 ANQGSEA. The CDR3 sequence is CSTSPGSRGEQFF. The CDR3 DNA follows: TGCAGTACAAGTCCGGGATCTCGGGGTGAGCAGTTCTTC.

The genes are TRBV9 and TRBJ1-1; a weak D match, TRBD1 (6 bases). Germline lookup yields CDR1 SGDLS and CDR2 YYNGEE. With 4 bases removed from V and 1 base from J, the gap between germline ends came to 11 bases. The CDR3 runs 14 residues. The DNA for the CDR3 is TGTGCCAGCAGCTCGGGACAACCGAACACTGAAGCTTTCTTT. Translating gives CASSSGQPNTEAFF.

The chain employs TRBV12-3 or TRBV12-4 and TRBJ1-1; 7 bases agree with TRBD1. J was trimmed by 6 bases and V by 6 bases; bases with no gene match: 7. The CDR3 runs to 13 residues. This chain's CDR3 is CASRSIGQAEAFF. In nucleotides, the CDR3 is TGTGCCAGCAGGTCGATCGGACAGGCTGAAGCTTTCTTT.

The J gene is TRBJ2-1, the V gene TRBV7-8, with D maybe TRBD1 (6 bases). The V and J ends lost 1 base and 9 bases respectively, with 10 bases between them. Germline-derived CDR1 and CDR2 are SGHVS and FQNEAQ. The length of the CDR3 is 13 residues. CDR3 nucleotides: TGTGCCAGCAGCTTAGGGACAGTTGGTGAGCAGTTCTTC. It encodes CASSLGTVGEQFF.

In this sample, this clone turned up a few times. The chain uses TRBV7-9 and TRBJ1-1; D is possibly TRBD1 (6 bases). Germline V CDR1 and CDR2: SEHNR, FQNEAQ (reference sequence). V lost 5 bases and J lost 4, with 17 bases in between. The CDR3 contains 15 residues. The CDR3 region has the DNA TGTGCCAGCAGCCCCCGGGGGGGCGTTGGCACTGAAGCTTTCTTT. Protein: CASSPRGGVGTEAFF.

This clone was found once. The chain carries TRBV5-1 and TRBJ2-6; D is ambiguous. The V gene's germline CDR1 is SGHRS and CDR2 YFSETQ. This CDR3 is 15 amino acids long. Trimming shortened V by 4 bases and J by 0 bases, and 8 bases separated the two germline ends. The CDR3 is CASSLTTSGANVLTF. CDR3 bases: TGCGCCAGCAGCCTAACCACCTCTGGGGCCAACGTCCTGACTTTC.

CDR3 in amino acids: CASSMLAAETQYF. The CDR3, as DNA: TGTGCCAGCAGCATGCTAGCTGCTGAGACCCAGTACTTC. The chain carries TRBV5-4 and TRBJ2-5; D is perhaps TRBD2 (5 bases). The germline V and J ends were trimmed by 4 bases and 5 bases, with 12 bases remaining between them. CDR3 size: 13 residues. The germline CDR1 and CDR2 sequences are SGHNT and YYREEE (reference sequence). Complete variable domain (other parts from reference TRBV5-4 and TRBJ2-5): ETGVTQSPTHLIKTRGQQVTLRCSSQSGHNTVSWYQQALGQGPQFIFQYYREEENGRGNFPPRFSGLQFPNYSSELNVNALELDDSALYLCASSMLAAETQYFGPGTRLLVL.